A selection of T cell receptor beta chains follows, all from one sample in a study of cytotoxic CD8 clonotypes in ibrutinib-treated CLL. Profiling relied on immunoSEQ multiplex PCR, and the TCRdb table lists in-frame clones only, not all of them. The data show about 74,000 clones, over 75% seen once. This material consisted of PBMCs, taken at disease progression, from a patient treated with ibrutinib. These receptors were taken from a human donor with chronic lymphocytic leukemia. The conserved cysteine and the conserved F or W are not part of the CDR3 here. A D gene is named only where the DNA matches it firmly. Only some rows state a clone size, as once, few, many or a class for expanded clones.

d_call: -; clone_size: -; v_call: TRBV5-1; cdr3_aa: ASSLNTGGSYNEQF
d_call: -; clone_size: few; v_call: TRBV27; cdr3_aa: ASSPQTGRGQPQH
d_call: -; clone_size: -; v_call: TRBV11-2; cdr3_aa: ASSLGQGDSPLH
d_call: TRBD1; clone_size: once; v_call: TRBV28; cdr3_aa: ATKRAGTVLYEQY
d_call: -; clone_size: -; v_call: TRBV4-1; cdr3_aa: ASSSSSGQGYKEQY
d_call: TRBD1; clone_size: few; v_call: TRBV11-3; cdr3_aa: ASSIGTATGELF
d_call: -; clone_size: -; v_call: TRBV21-1; cdr3_aa: AREGSDTYEQY
d_call: -; clone_size: few; v_call: TRBV28; cdr3_aa: ASNQRGQPIFHTGELF
d_call: TRBD1; clone_size: -; v_call: TRBV19; cdr3_aa: ASSIMDRVYEQY
d_call: -; clone_size: -; v_call: TRBV10-3; cdr3_aa: AISELWGGEQY
d_call: -; clone_size: -; v_call: TRBV2; cdr3_aa: ASSEGRTEAF
d_call: TRBD2; clone_size: -; v_call: TRBV6-4; cdr3_aa: ASSEKTSAVDTQY
d_call: -; clone_size: -; v_call: TRBV9; cdr3_aa: ASSSSGGVSTNTEAF
d_call: TRBD2; clone_size: -; v_call: TRBV5-1; cdr3_aa: ASSPRLAGTTGELF
d_call: -; clone_size: once; v_call: TRBV6-1; cdr3_aa: ARCPGCNADTQY
d_call: -; clone_size: -; v_call: TRBV5-1; cdr3_aa: ASSFGQAPETQY
d_call: TRBD2; clone_size: -; v_call: TRBV9; cdr3_aa: ASSPSHLGRGTQY
d_call: -; clone_size: -; v_call: TRBV4-1; cdr3_aa: ASSQGLRDTMHTEAF